One sample yielded the 20 T cell receptor beta chains listed below, sequenced in a study of blood T cell repertoires in COVID-19. Assay used: immunoSEQ multiplex PCR; TCRdb lists only in-frame clones, some missing. The sample has over 45,000 clones, less than 90% seen once. Sequencing was carried out using peripheral blood. All receptors derive from a man in his 60s with active COVID-19.

The gene calls are TRBV4-1 and TRBJ2-1; TRBD2 is a possible D gene (6 bases). Trimming shortened V by 2 bases and J by 4 bases, and 6 bases separated the two germline ends. There are 13 residues in the CDR3. Germline CDR1 MGHRA, CDR2 YSYEKL. CDR3 in DNA: TGCGCCAGCAGCCAACGGGGGTACAATGAGCAGTTCTTC. This gives the protein CASSQRGYNEQFF.

J is TRBJ2-7 and V is TRBV4-2; 10 nucleotides match TRBD1. This CDR3 is built from 16 residues. The germline V gene has CDR1 LGHNA and CDR2 YNFKEQ. J lost 4 bases, V lost 4 bases, and 10 bases had no gene match. CDR3 region: CASSPPGQGIGYEQYF. The DNA of the CDR3 is TGTGCCAGCAGCCCCCCGGGACAGGGGATCGGTTACGAGCAGTACTTC.

The chain has TRBV27 and TRBJ2-6; 10 nucleotides align to TRBD1. The CDR3 runs 15 residues. The junction had 6 bases not matched to a gene; V was cut back by 6 bases and J by 7 bases. Germline V gene sequence: CDR1 MNHEY, CDR2 SMNVEV (reference sequence). The CDR3 DNA is TGTGCCAGCAGCCGACAGGGGGCGGGTGCCAACGTCCTGACTTTC. Protein sequence: CASSRQGAGANVLTF.

This clone was observed a single time. V is TRBV4-3 and J is TRBJ2-1; 12 nucleotides line up with TRBD2. Losses at the gene ends were 1 base for V and 4 bases for J; bases not matched to a gene: 5. This CDR3 is built from 17 residues. CDR1 is LGHNA and CDR2 is YSLEER in the germline V gene. The CDR3 DNA sequence: TGCGCCAGCAGCCAAGTTAAAACTAGCGGGGGGTACAATGAGCAGTTCTTC. Translating gives CASSQVKTSGGYNEQFF.

V is TRBV28 and J is TRBJ2-3; 8 bases map to TRBD2. CDR1 and CDR2 from the germline V gene are MDHEN and SYDVKM. This CDR3 has 15 amino acids. V lost 6 bases to trimming and J lost 4 bases; unmatched junction nucleotides: 9. The CDR3 nucleotides read TGTGCCAGCAGCGACGGCGGGAGGTTAGCAGATACGCAGTATTTT. Amino acid sequence: CASSDGGRLADTQYF.

In its sample, this clone was seen a few times. The V gene is TRBV6-6, the J gene TRBJ1-1; a possible D gene is TRBD1 (6 bases). V lost 0 bases and J 4 bases, leaving 9 bases between the germline ends. The CDR3 has 14 residues. Germline V gives CDR1 MNHNY, CDR2 SVGAGI (reference sequence). CDR3 residues: CASSYSQGPTEAFF. The CDR3 DNA sequence: TGTGCCAGCAGTTACTCTCAGGGGCCCACTGAAGCTTTCTTT.

The sample holds one count of this clone. J is TRBJ2-1 and V is TRBV5-4, with 7 bases that match TRBD2. This CDR3 spans 17 amino acids. V lost 3 bases, J lost 0 bases, and 9 bases stayed unmatched. Germline V gene data show CDR1 as SGHNT and CDR2 as YYREEE (reference sequence). This CDR3 reads CASSSGLPSLSYNEQFF. For the CDR3, the DNA is TGTGCCAGCAGCTCGGGACTACCCTCCCTCTCCTACAATGAGCAGTTCTTC. Looking up the rest from reference TRBV5-4 and TRBJ2-1 gives the full variable domain: ETGVTQSPTHLIKTRGQQVTLRCSSQSGHNTVSWYQQALGQGPQFIFQYYREEENGRGNFPPRFSGLQFPNYSSELNVNALELDDSALYLCASSSGLPSLSYNEQFFGPGTRLTVL.

This sequence joins TRBV28 and TRBJ2-7; 11 nucleotides agree with TRBD2. CDR1 MDHEN and CDR2 SYDVKM come from the germline V gene. Trimming cost V 5 bases and J 4 bases; bases outside gene matches: 10. This CDR3 is built from 16 residues. This chain's CDR3 is CASSARTSGSLYEQYF. CDR3 DNA sequence: TGTGCCAGCAGTGCGAGGACTAGCGGGTCCCTGTACGAGCAGTACTTC.

This chain connects TRBV9 to TRBJ1-4; perhaps TRBD1 as D (6 bases). Trimming took off 0 bases at V and 4 bases at J, with 7 bases between the two ends. The germline V gene encodes CDR1 SGDLS and CDR2 YYNGEE. This CDR3 region has 14 residues. The CDR3 protein is CASSVGQDNEKLFF. The DNA of the CDR3 is TGTGCCAGCAGCGTAGGACAGGATAATGAAAAACTGTTTTTT.

CDR3 sequence reads: CASSQVGSTDTQYF. CDR3 nucleotides: TGCGCCAGCAGCCAAGTGGGCAGCACAGATACGCAGTATTTT. The V and J genes are TRBV4-1 and TRBJ2-3; D gene ambiguous. The germline gives CDR1 MGHRA, CDR2 YSYEKL. The CDR3 totals 14 residues. V was clipped by 1 base and J by 0 bases, with 5 bases between them.

The chain uses TRBV30 and TRBJ1-1, with 7 positions matching TRBD1. Germline V CDR1 and CDR2: GTSNPN, SVGIG (reference sequence). This CDR3 comprises 14 residues. The V gene end was trimmed by 4 bases and the J gene end by 7 bases; junction bases not matched to a gene: 12. The CDR3 nucleotides are TGTGCCTGGAACCCGGACAGGCTCGGTGGTGAAGCTTTCTTT. As protein: CAWNPDRLGGEAFF.

This clone was seen just once. The chain uses TRBV7-9 and TRBJ1-4; D may be TRBD1 (6 bases). There are 13 residues in the CDR3. Germline-derived CDR1 and CDR2 are SEHNR and FQNEAQ (reference sequence). Trimming cost V 6 bases and J 3 bases, with 8 bases left between them. CDR3 DNA sequence: TGTGCCAGCAGACAGGGACCTAATGAAAAACTGTTTTTT. It is translated as CASRQGPNEKLFF.

A few counts support this clone. V and J are TRBV13 and TRBJ2-3; 15 nucleotides align to TRBD2. CDR3 length: 18 amino acids. Germline trimming cut 5 bases from V and 4 bases from J; bases unmatched to any gene: 10. Germline CDR1 and CDR2: PRHDT and FYEKMQ (reference sequence). CDR3 nucleotides: TGTGCCAGCAGCGGGGGACTAGCGGGGGGAGCCCGTTCAGATACGCAGTATTTT. Its protein product is CASSGGLAGGARSDTQYF.

The chain couples TRBV19 to TRBJ2-1; D is perhaps TRBD1 (6 bases). Germline CDR1 is LNHDA and CDR2 is SQIVND (reference sequence). The V end lost 7 bases, the J end lost 6 bases, and 19 bases lay between the germline ends. The CDR3 is 15 amino acids. The CDR3 loop is CASTQGGQWANEQFF. CDR3 DNA: TGTGCCAGTACCCAAGGGGGACAATGGGCCAATGAGCAGTTCTTC.

V and J are TRBV29-1 and TRBJ2-3, with TRBD1 matching over 9 bases. Germline V lookup: CDR1 SQVTM, CDR2 ANQGSEA. The ends lost 4 bases at V and 5 bases at J; junction bases unmatched: 7. The CDR3 has 14 residues. The DNA for the CDR3 is TGCAGCGTTGCCGGGGACAGGGAGGGAGATACGCAGTATTTT. Its translation: CSVAGDREGDTQYF.

The CDR3 nucleotides are TGTGCCAGCAGCTTAGAAGCTAGCACAGATACGCAGTATTTT. Translated: CASSLEASTDTQYF. V and J are TRBV7-9 and TRBJ2-3, with D uncertain. The CDR3 is 14 amino acids. Trimming stripped 1 base from V and 0 bases from J, with 5 bases between. Per germline, CDR1 SEHNR and CDR2 FQNEAQ (reference sequence).

The V and J genes are TRBV7-2 and TRBJ2-5, with 10 nucleotides matching TRBD1. CDR1 is SGHTA, CDR2 FQGNSA, per germline. This CDR3 spans 14 amino acids. V trimming: 5 bases; J trimming: 2 bases; junction bases outside the gene matches: 2. As DNA, the CDR3 is TGTGCCAGCAGCCGGGACAGGGGACAAGAGACCCAGTACTTC. Translating gives CASSRDRGQETQYF. Full variable domain (rest looked up from reference TRBV7-2 and TRBJ2-5): GAGVSQSPSNKVTEKGKDVELRCDPISGHTALYWYRQSLGQGLEFLIYFQGNSAPDKSGLPSDRFSAERTGGSVSTLTIQRTQQEDSAVYLCASSRDRGQETQYFGPGTRLLVL.

This chain uses TRBV18 with TRBJ2-1, with 8 bases lining up with TRBD2. The V gene end was trimmed by 4 bases and the J gene end by 9 bases; junction bases not matched to a gene: 14. Germline loops: CDR1 KGHSH, CDR2 LQKENI. This CDR3 has 16 residues. In DNA form, the CDR3 reads TGTGCCAGCTCACGGATCGCGGGAACTAGCGGAAGTGAGCAGTTCTTC. This sequence encodes CASSRIAGTSGSEQFF.

J is TRBJ1-4 and V is TRBV19, with D tentatively TRBD1 (5 bases). The V end was cut by 5 bases, the J end by 0 bases, with 16 bases between. This CDR3 has 17 amino acids. In germline, CDR1 is LNHDA, CDR2 SQIVND (reference sequence). CDR3 residues: CASSPRGSRATNEKLFF. CDR3 nucleotide sequence: TGTGCCAGTAGTCCTCGGGGGAGTCGAGCAACTAATGAAAAACTGTTTTTT.

The rearrangement links TRBV2 to TRBJ2-7, with TRBD1 matching 12 bases. The CDR3 has 16 residues. Trimming cost V 6 bases and J 0 bases; bases outside gene matches: 6. Germline V gene lookup returns CDR1 SNHLY and CDR2 FYNNEI. The CDR3 loop is CASRGTGGLSSYEQYF. The CDR3 coding sequence is TGTGCCAGCAGGGGGACAGGGGGCCTGAGCTCCTACGAGCAGTACTTC.